The clone carrying this T cell receptor beta chain was observed once. Its antigen is undetermined. Germline V gives CDR1 MNHEY, CDR2 SVGAGI. Trimming took 6 bases from V and 2 from J, leaving 11 bases between them. The CDR3 loop spans 15 amino acids. This specimen belongs to a study of beta chain features in type 1 diabetes. Sequencing targeted expressed TCRB transcripts, as all isolated RNA had been reverse transcribed. Approximately 3.5 million reads was the average for naive, central memory and regulatory T cell samples. Clones were read by immunoSEQ multiplex PCR, and TCRdb kept only the in-frame ones, dropping some. The sample includes tens of thousands of clones, about 60% seen only once; the top ten take 2% to 2.5%. Findings and caveats of the study: PCR might show a preference for shorter templates, equally across patients and controls. A potential influence of HLA type upon TCRB rearrangement remained unresolved herein.

The origin of this receptor is a woman aged 18-30 years in good health. The V and J genes are TRBV6-5 and TRBJ2-6; a possible D gene is TRBD1 (6 bases). Sequenced input: Tregs from blood. Written as DNA, the CDR3 is TGTGCCAGCAGAACAACAGGGACTGGGGCCAACGTCCTGACTTTC. Translation: CASRTTGTGANVLTF.